This T cell receptor (beta chain) was recovered during a study of spatial heterogeneity in lung cancer (dated by TCRdb to between 2018 and 2020). With regard to the full study: More beta-chain than alpha-chain transcripts were consistently detected, likely reflecting higher beta-chain transcript abundance. In the raw uncorrected reads, each unique combination of TCR and UMI appeared more than ten times on average. In non-small cell lung cancer, the study quantitatively compared TCR alpha and beta repertoires across several tumor regions, matched nontumor lung, and blood. Nonsynonymous mutation counts, determined by whole-exome sequencing of tumor tissue, were related to features of the TCR repertoire. Both alpha and beta chains were TCR-sequenced in samples taken at surgery, namely 220 tumor regions, 61 to 65 matched nontumor lung samples and 56 PBMC samples. What the authors observed across the whole study: Ubiquitous expanded tumor TCRs were found in blood more often at tumor resection than at routine follow-up. Additional single-cell paired TCR alpha and beta sequencing was considered necessary to confirm, at a functional level, the hypothesis that regional TCRs recognize regional mutations.

Including the terminal cysteine and phenylalanine, the CDR3 comprises 15 residues. Kept here is only the CDR3 DNA, which spans 45 bases and is read in frame from base 1. The germline V gene supplies CDR1 MGHRA and CDR2 YSYEKL. Trimming at the junction amounts to 6 bases on V and 9 bases on J, and the germline ends lie 21 bases apart. A few counts support this clonotype. It lacks a known antigen. No much larger clone is present one base from it, and per-base qualities are unavailable. Library method: 5' RACE. Sequencing took place on a NextSeq 500. In the TCR library protocol, a unique molecular identifier was attached to each TCR cDNA molecule so that PCR and sequencing errors could be corrected. Per the source publication's procedure: Decombinator tools were used for TCR identification, UMI-based error correction and CDR3 extraction. Expanded TCRs were defined as those above a frequency of 2 per 1,000, corresponding to the top 1% of the tumor frequency distribution. Rényi diversity was computed with the R vegan package after subsampling each repertoire 100 times to 5,000 TCRs. To build CDR3 similarity networks, amino acid triplet string-kernel similarity was used, and CDR3s were connected when their pairwise similarity was above 0.82. TCRdb trimmed the raw reads at Q25, called clones with MiXCR and kept productive beta chains. CDR3 protein sequences are deduplicated, and each keeps its most common genes and DNA. TCRdb's processing, not the authors' own work, is the source of the V and J calls. The table for this sample lists 43,000 or so distinct CDR3 sequences; approximately 7% of them were counted only once. 43% of the sample lies in the top ten.

Taken with the paper, the label for time point translates to: sample taken at primary tumor resection. Donors were 72 patients with early-stage, untreated non-small cell lung cancer from the lung TRACERx cohort. Without any cell sorting, TCR sequencing was performed on whole RNA extracted either from tumor and nontumor lung tissue or from cryopreserved PBMC samples. Patients were selected for TCR sequencing only if sufficient RNA was available from at least two tumor regions. This receptor was identified in a female donor with early-stage non-small cell lung cancer. Rearrangement joined TRBV4-1 to TRBJ2-1; TRBD1 is a weak D gene call, 6 bases matching. Sequencing was performed on PBMCs, taken at surgery. The nucleotide sequence is given as TGCGCCAGCAGACAGGGACCGGTTCAAGGTGGTGAGCAGTTCTTC. It specifies CASRQGPVQGGEQFF.